Each of the 5 T cell receptor beta chains below was sequenced from the same sample in a study of post-analysis software for immune sequencing data. Their antigen targets remain unknown. Broader study findings: Compared with controls, patients had more of five or six TRBV segments, including TRBV5-6, TRBV5-1 and TRBV20-1.

Built from TCR beta cDNA, the libraries had unique molecular identifiers in them. TCRdb reprocessed the PCR reads via MiXCR and lists one record per CDR3 protein. The data show hundreds of thousands of distinct CDR3 sequences, just under 30% seen once. Sequencing was performed on blood. Every receptor here comes from a girl aged 5 to 17 with multiple sclerosis.

CDR3 loop: CASTQGGRAQPQHF. The CDR3 coding sequence is TGTGCCAGCACCCAGGGGGGCAGGGCACAGCCCCAGCATTTT. This chain links TRBV6-2 or TRBV6-3 with TRBJ1-5, with 7 bases lining up with TRBD1. The CDR3 runs to 14 residues. V was pared by 7 bases and J by 7 bases, with 10 bases of the junction left unmatched. Germline V lookup: CDR1 MNHEY, CDR2 SVGEGT.

The CDR3 coding sequence is TGCAGTGGTGTAGGGAGTATCCTCACGAACACTGAAGCTTTCTTT. It yields the protein CSGVGSILTNTEAFF. The chain has TRBV20-1 and TRBJ1-1; D ambiguous. The CDR3 length is 15 residues. From germline, CDR1 is DFQATT and CDR2 SNEGSKA (reference sequence). Trimming shortened V by 7 bases and J by 1 base, and 19 bases separated the two germline ends.

A note on this clonotype: This may be a read error, as it is one base from a much larger clone. The chain recombines TRBV27 with TRBJ2-3; D call uncertain. The germline CDR1 and CDR2 sequences are MNHEY and SMNVEV (reference sequence). This CDR3 spans 12 amino acids. The CDR3 spells CASGWSTDMQYF. DNA of the CDR3: TGTGCCAGCGGTTGGAGCACAGATATGCAGTATTTT.

The chain is built from TRBV20-1 and TRBJ1-2, with TRBD1 as a possible D gene (6 bases). V was pared by 0 bases and J by 5 bases, with 13 bases between. From germline, CDR1 is DFQATT and CDR2 SNEGSKA (reference sequence). The length of the CDR3 is 14 residues. The CDR3: CSARDRGAGYGYTF. DNA for the CDR3: TGCAGTGCTAGAGATCGGGGGGCAGGTTATGGCTACACCTTC.

This clonotype was detected only a few times. The chain combines TRBV28 with TRBJ2-3; 10 nucleotides match TRBD2. J lost 8 bases, V lost 2 bases, and 10 bases had no gene match. CDR3 length: 16 residues. Germline V gives CDR1 MDHEN, CDR2 SYDVKM. The CDR3 bases are TGTGCCAGCAGTTTACTAGCGGGAGAGAGTGGGGGTACGCAGTATTTT. Protein product: CASSLLAGESGGTQYF.